This paragraph reports one TCR beta chain. The antigen is unknown. This sample was taken from a study of OX40 agonist ivuxolimab in advanced cancers. This CDR3 is 15 amino acids long. The germline V and J ends were trimmed by 5 bases and 1 base, with 13 bases remaining between them. Germline lookup yields CDR1 MNHNS and CDR2 SASEGT. General study points: With doses of 0.1 to 3.0 mg/kg, CD4+ and CD8+ blood T cells had undergone clonal expansion by week 6.

Assay used: immunoSEQ multiplex PCR; TCRdb lists only in-frame clones, some missing. The sample yields 25,000 to 35,000 clones, about four fifths seen once. The chain recombines TRBV6-1 with TRBJ2-3; D is ambiguous. This sample comprised CD4+ or CD8+ T cells sorted from blood, obtained in a trial of the OX40 agonist ivuxolimab. This TCR was recovered from an adult with an advanced solid tumor such as melanoma, head and neck, liver or kidney cancer. DNA for the CDR3: TGTGCCAGCAGTCCCGGAGCCTCGGGCACAGATACGCAGTATTTT. Translating gives CASSPGASGTDTQYF.